This T cell receptor (beta chain) appears in the sequencing data of a study of blood T cell repertoires in COVID-19. Study summary: Sample material is recorded as cDNA or gDNA derived from T cells, B-cell-depleted T cells, or PBMCs.

The count of this clone is one. Across about two dozen US areas, participants ranged in age from about 18 to 90 years. In germline, CDR1 is MNHEY, CDR2 SVGAGI. The ends lost 10 bases at V and 3 bases at J; junction bases unmatched: 12. The CDR3 has 15 residues. Authors' methods: Nucleated cell number was recorded as an estimate derived from reference gene primer amplification. Sequencing was performed with immunoSEQ multiplex PCR; in TCRdb, only in-frame clones are kept and a portion is missing. V, J and clone size were drawn from that table, and D and trimming were deduced from the DNA. The top ten hold 4.5% to 5.5% of the sample, which has fewer than 350,000 clones, under 90% seen once.

The sample was PBMCs or T cells enriched from blood (not recorded which). The V and J genes are TRBV6-5 and TRBJ2-3; 8 nucleotides match TRBD1. The sequence was obtained from a man in his 60s who had recovered from COVID-19. The CDR3 sequence is CATSTDRERTDTQYF. CDR3 nucleotides: TGTGCCACCTCCACGGACAGGGAGAGGACAGATACGCAGTATTTT.